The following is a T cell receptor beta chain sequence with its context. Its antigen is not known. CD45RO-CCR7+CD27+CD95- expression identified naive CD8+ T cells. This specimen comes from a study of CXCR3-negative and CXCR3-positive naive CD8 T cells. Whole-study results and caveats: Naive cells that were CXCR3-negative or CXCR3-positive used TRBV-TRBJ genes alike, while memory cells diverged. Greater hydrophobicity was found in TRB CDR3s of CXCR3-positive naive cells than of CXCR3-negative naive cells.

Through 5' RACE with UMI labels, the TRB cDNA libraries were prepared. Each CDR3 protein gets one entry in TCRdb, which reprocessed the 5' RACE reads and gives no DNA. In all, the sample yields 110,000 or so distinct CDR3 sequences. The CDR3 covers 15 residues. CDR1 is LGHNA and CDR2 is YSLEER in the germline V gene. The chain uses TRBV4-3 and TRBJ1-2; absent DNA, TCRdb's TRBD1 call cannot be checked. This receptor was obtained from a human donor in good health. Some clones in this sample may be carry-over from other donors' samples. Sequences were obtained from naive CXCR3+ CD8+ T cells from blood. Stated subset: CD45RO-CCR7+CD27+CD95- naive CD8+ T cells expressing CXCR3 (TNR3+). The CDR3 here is CASSQVAGGFYGYTF.